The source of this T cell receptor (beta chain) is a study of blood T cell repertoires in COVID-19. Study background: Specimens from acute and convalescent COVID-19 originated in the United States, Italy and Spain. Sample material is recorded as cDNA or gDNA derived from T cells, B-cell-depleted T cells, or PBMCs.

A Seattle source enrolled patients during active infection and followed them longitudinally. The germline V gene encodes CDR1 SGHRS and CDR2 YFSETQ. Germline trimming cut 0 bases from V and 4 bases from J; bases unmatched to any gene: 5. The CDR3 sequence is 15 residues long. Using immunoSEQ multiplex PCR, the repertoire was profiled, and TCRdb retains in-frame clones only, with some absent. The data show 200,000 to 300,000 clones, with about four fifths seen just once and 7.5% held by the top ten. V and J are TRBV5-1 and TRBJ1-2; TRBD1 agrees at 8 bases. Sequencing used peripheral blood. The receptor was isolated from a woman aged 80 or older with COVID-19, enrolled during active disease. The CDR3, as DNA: TGCGCCAGCAGCTTGGGGGGACAGGCGGCCTATGGCTACACCTTC. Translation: CASSLGGQAAYGYTF.